One and the same sample provided the 25 T cell receptor beta chains below, sequenced in a study of human T cells and chemical hapten exposure. Time point: patch test 2, 6 weeks after DPC sensitization. This sample's treatment: therapeutic diphenylcyclopropenone sensitization with weekly scalp DPC. TCRdb fed the RACE reads into MiXCR, producing one record per CDR3 protein. The sample contains 140,000 or so distinct CDR3 sequences, 12% of which appear only once. The sample here was whole blood, taken in connection with sensitization to the hapten diphenylcyclopropenone (DPC). These receptors came from a woman in her fifties or sixties with alopecia areata. Some clones in this sample may be carry-over from other donors' samples.

This clonotype showed up just a few times. The chain links TRBV5-1 to TRBJ2-5; tentatively, D is TRBD1 (5 bases). Germline loops: CDR1 SGHRS, CDR2 YFSETQ. V lost 2 bases and J lost 3, with 8 bases in between. The length of the CDR3 is 13 residues. The CDR3 protein is CASSFTDKETQYF. The CDR3 DNA reads as TGCGCCAGCAGCTTCACGGACAAAGAGACCCAGTACTTC.

The chain has TRBV6-1 and TRBJ2-7, with 12 positions matching TRBD2. V was pared by 4 bases and J by 2 bases, with 9 bases of the junction left unmatched. Per the germline V gene, CDR1 is MNHNS and CDR2 is SASEGT. The CDR3 covers 17 residues. This CDR3 reads CASSARTLAGGPYEQYF. The CDR3 bases are TGTGCCAGCAGTGCAAGGACTCTAGCGGGAGGGCCCTACGAGCAGTACTTC.

The J gene is TRBJ2-5, the V gene TRBV9, with D perhaps TRBD1 (6 bases). With 4 bases removed from V and 2 bases from J, the gap between germline ends came to 12 bases. There are 14 residues in the CDR3. Germline lookup yields CDR1 SGDLS and CDR2 YYNGEE. The CDR3 loop is CASSSGTTQETQYF. As DNA, the CDR3 is TGTGCCAGCAGCTCCGGGACAACTCAAGAGACCCAGTACTTC.

The table lists this clonotype with a few counts. The rearrangement links TRBV5-5 to TRBJ2-2, with TRBD2 matching over 12 bases. The germline gives CDR1 SGHKS, CDR2 YYEKEE (reference sequence). J was trimmed by 6 bases and V by 3 bases; bases with no gene match: 6. The CDR3 covers 16 residues. The CDR3, as DNA: TGTGCCAGCAGCTGGGCTAGCGGGAGGGCCGCCGGGGAGCTGTTTTTT. Its protein product is CASSWASGRAAGELFF.

There are a few counts of this clonotype. The chain combines TRBV4-2 with TRBJ2-7; 8 nucleotides agree with TRBD2. Looked up from germline, CDR1 is LGHNA and CDR2 is YNFKEQ. CDR3 length equals 16 residues. V lost 0 bases to trimming and J lost 4 bases; unmatched junction nucleotides: 8. CDR3 sequence reads: CASSQDRSGSVYEQYF. In DNA form, the CDR3 reads TGTGCCAGCAGCCAAGATAGGAGCGGGAGCGTATACGAGCAGTACTTC.

This clonotype was counted between two and nine times. The chain combines TRBV19 with TRBJ2-1; TRBD2 matches at 8 bases. There are 14 residues in the CDR3. The trim removed 6 bases at V and 5 bases at J, leaving 6 bases unmatched. Germline V gene sequence: CDR1 LNHDA, CDR2 SQIVND (reference sequence). DNA for the CDR3: TGTGCCAGTAGGTTCAGCGGGAGTCACAATGAGCAGTTCTTC. As protein: CASRFSGSHNEQFF.

A few counts support this clonotype. V and J are TRBV29-1 and TRBJ1-2; D gene unclear. The germline V and J ends were trimmed by 1 base and 4 bases, with 7 bases remaining between them. The CDR3 runs to 12 residues. Germline assignment: CDR1 SQVTM and CDR2 ANQGSEA. CDR3 loop: CSVEAPGYGYTF. The DNA of the CDR3 is TGCAGCGTTGAAGCCCCCGGCTATGGCTACACCTTC.

The V gene is TRBV28, the J gene TRBJ1-3; TRBD1 matches at 9 bases. Germline lookup yields CDR1 MDHEN and CDR2 SYDVKM. Losses at the gene ends were 1 base for V and 2 bases for J; bases not matched to a gene: 9. This CDR3 comprises 18 residues. CDR3 DNA sequence: TGTGCCAGCAGTTTATTGCCGGGACAGGGAACGGCTGGAAACACCATATATTTT. It translates to CASSLLPGQGTAGNTIYF.

This clonotype was picked up a small number of times. The CDR3 DNA reads as TGTGCCAGCAGTCCCCGGGACGTTCCCTACGAGCAGTACTTC. Translating it yields CASSPRDVPYEQYF. This rearrangement joins TRBV27 to TRBJ2-7, with D perhaps matching TRBD1 or TRBD2 (5 bases each). The CDR3 is 14 amino acids. From germline, CDR1 is MNHEY and CDR2 SMNVEV (reference sequence). V was shortened by 5 bases and J by 2 bases, with 13 bases between the two germline ends.

This clonotype was picked up a small number of times. V and J are TRBV28 and TRBJ2-1, with D unclear. Trimming cost V 1 base and J 6 bases, with 7 bases left between them. From germline, CDR1 is MDHEN and CDR2 SYDVKM. The CDR3 contains 13 residues. The CDR3 loop is CASSLFWGNEQFF. The CDR3 region has the DNA TGTGCCAGCAGTTTATTTTGGGGCAATGAGCAGTTCTTC.

This clonotype has more than one count but fewer than ten. The V gene is TRBV7-2, the J gene TRBJ2-2, with 14 bases aligning to TRBD2. CDR1 and CDR2 from the germline V gene are SGHTA and FQGNSA. Trimming cost V 5 bases and J 9 bases; bases outside gene matches: 5. This CDR3 contains 15 residues. In DNA, the CDR3 is TGTGCCAGCAGCCAGGGACTAGCGGGAGTGAGGGAGCTGTTTTTT. Its protein product is CASSQGLAGVRELFF.

Details on this clonotype: One end of the junction does not line up with germline, which may come from a read error. The V call is TRBV10-3, the J call TRBJ1-2; 7 bases are a match to TRBD1. The germline gives CDR1 ENHRY, CDR2 SYGVKD. The CDR3 runs 14 residues. CDR3 coding DNA: TGTGCCATCAGTGATAACAGGGGTGCCCACCGACCCAGCTTC. It is translated as CAISDNRGAHRPSF.

This clonotype was seen a handful of times. The CDR3 protein is CASSLLGAQGYTF. The CDR3 DNA reads TGTGCCAGCAGCTTATTGGGGGCGCAGGGCTACACCTTC. J is TRBJ1-2 and V is TRBV11-3; possible D gene TRBD1, 6 bases. Per the germline V gene, CDR1 is SGHNT and CDR2 is YENEEA. This CDR3 contains 13 residues. V lost 2 bases and J lost 8, with 12 bases in between. Complete variable domain (other parts from reference TRBV11-3 and TRBJ1-2): EAGVVQSPRYKIIEKKQPVAFWCNPISGHNTLYWYLQNLGQGPELLIRYENEEAVDDSQLPKDRFSAERLKGVDSTLKIQPAELGDSAVYLCASSLLGAQGYTFGSGTRLTVV.

In its sample, this clonotype was seen a few times. The chain employs TRBV7-8 and TRBJ2-7; D unclear. CDR3 size: 15 residues. Trimming pared 1 base from V and 4 bases from J, leaving 14 bases between. The germline V gene has CDR1 SGHVS and CDR2 FQNEAQ. CDR3: CASSLGSAPTYEQYF. The DNA for the CDR3 is TGTGCCAGCAGCTTAGGGTCCGCACCCACATACGAGCAGTACTTC.

This clonotype has ten or more counts. CDR3 protein: CASSPPPGLAEETQYF. The CDR3 DNA sequence: TGTGCCAGCAGCCCCCCCCCGGGACTAGCGGAAGAGACCCAGTACTTC. This rearrangement joins TRBV11-1 to TRBJ2-5; TRBD2 agrees at 11 bases. The CDR3 consists of 16 residues. Trimming took 5 bases from V and 3 from J; bases not matched to a gene: 8. The germline V gene encodes CDR1 SGHAT and CDR2 FQDESV (reference sequence).

V gene TRBV2 combines with J gene TRBJ1-5; no clear D. This CDR3 contains 15 residues. V was clipped by 0 bases and J by 5 bases, with 11 bases between them. Germline-derived CDR1 and CDR2 are SNHLY and FYNNEI. In DNA, the CDR3 is TGTGCCAGCAGTGAAGCGCTCCGCAACTATCAGCCCCAGCATTTT. Translated, it gives CASSEALRNYQPQHF.

Only a few counts were recorded for this clonotype. The chain uses TRBV27 and TRBJ1-6, with 11 bases aligning to TRBD1. The CDR3 length is 15 residues. Germline CDR1 and CDR2: MNHEY and SMNVEV (reference sequence). Trimming cost V 5 bases and J 7 bases; bases outside gene matches: 4. The CDR3 region is CASSTRTGGNSPLHF. In DNA form, the CDR3 reads TGTGCCAGCAGTACCCGGACAGGGGGCAATTCACCCCTCCACTTT.

This clonotype showed up just a few times. This chain links TRBV5-4 with TRBJ1-4; D not certain. Germline V gives CDR1 SGHNT, CDR2 YYREEE (reference sequence). V lost 1 base and J lost 5, with 12 bases in between. The CDR3 consists of 15 residues. The CDR3: CASSLRRAGNEKLFF. CDR3 bases: TGTGCCAGCAGCTTGCGCCGCGCAGGAAATGAAAAACTGTTTTTT.

The sample holds many counts of this clonotype. This chain joins TRBV25-1 and TRBJ1-5, with D uncertain. Trimming shortened V by 6 bases and J by 2 bases, and 8 bases separated the two germline ends. CDR3 size: 13 residues. Germline V gene data show CDR1 as MGHDK and CDR2 as SYGVNS. CDR3 sequence: CASRGAGNQPQHF. The CDR3 coding sequence is TGTGCCAGCAGAGGAGCGGGCAATCAGCCCCAGCATTTT. The complete variable domain, with remaining parts taken from reference TRBV25-1 and TRBJ1-5, reads EADIYQTPRYLVIGTGKKITLECSQTMGHDKMYWYQQDPGMELHLIHYSYGVNSTEKGDLSSESTVSRIRTEHFPLTLESARPSHTSQYLCASRGAGNQPQHFGDGTRLSIL.

At least ten counts were recorded for this clonotype. This chain uses TRBV12-3 or TRBV12-4 with TRBJ1-2, with D maybe TRBD1 (6 bases). The CDR3 spans 13 residues. The V and J ends lost 3 bases and 5 bases respectively, with 10 bases between them. The CDR3 is CASSLGQGYGYTF. In DNA, the CDR3 is TGTGCCAGCAGTTTGGGGCAGGGGTATGGCTACACCTTC.

The gene calls are TRBV7-3 and TRBJ2-5, with 7 bases that match TRBD1. The CDR3 has 15 residues. Looked up from germline, CDR1 is SGHTA and CDR2 is FQGTGA. The V segment lost 3 bases and the J segment 0 bases; nucleotides outside the gene matches: 4. CDR3 residues: CASSFRQGHQETQYF. The CDR3 nucleotides are TGTGCCAGCAGCTTCCGACAGGGCCACCAAGAGACCCAGTACTTC.

This clonotype was picked up a small number of times. V and J are TRBV7-9 and TRBJ2-3; TRBD2 is a possible D gene (7 bases). The CDR3 has 14 residues. Trimming cost V 5 bases and J 2 bases, with 11 bases left between them. Germline V CDR1 and CDR2: SEHNR, FQNEAQ (reference sequence). The CDR3 reads CASSLRGATDTQYF. DNA for the CDR3: TGTGCCAGCAGCCTTCGGGGGGCCACAGATACGCAGTATTTT.

The chain recombines TRBV12-3 or TRBV12-4 with TRBJ1-5; tentative D call: TRBD1 (5 bases). V dropped 6 bases and J dropped 2 bases, with 14 bases sitting between them. CDR3 length equals 15 residues. CDR3 DNA: TGTGCCAGCAGCGGAAGTAGGGGAGGCAATCAGCCCCAGCATTTT. Amino acid sequence: CASSGSRGGNQPQHF.

The rearrangement uses TRBV12-3 or TRBV12-4 and TRBJ2-7, with 7 bases fitting TRBD2. V shed 3 bases, J shed 5 bases, and the junction held 13 bases outside the gene matches. The CDR3 sequence is 16 residues long. This CDR3 is CASSFQGGSGPHEQYF. The CDR3 DNA sequence: TGTGCCAGCAGTTTCCAGGGCGGGAGTGGACCCCACGAGCAGTACTTC.

This clonotype was observed a handful of times. The rearrangement uses TRBV7-2 and TRBJ1-5; weak D call: TRBD1 (6 bases). Germline CDR1 and CDR2: SGHTA and FQGNSA. V dropped 1 base and J dropped 0 bases, with 16 bases sitting between them. This CDR3 is built from 18 residues. The CDR3 DNA reads TGTGCCAGCAGCTTAGGTCAGGGGACATATCTTAGCAATCAGCCCCAGCATTTT. This sequence encodes CASSLGQGTYLSNQPQHF.